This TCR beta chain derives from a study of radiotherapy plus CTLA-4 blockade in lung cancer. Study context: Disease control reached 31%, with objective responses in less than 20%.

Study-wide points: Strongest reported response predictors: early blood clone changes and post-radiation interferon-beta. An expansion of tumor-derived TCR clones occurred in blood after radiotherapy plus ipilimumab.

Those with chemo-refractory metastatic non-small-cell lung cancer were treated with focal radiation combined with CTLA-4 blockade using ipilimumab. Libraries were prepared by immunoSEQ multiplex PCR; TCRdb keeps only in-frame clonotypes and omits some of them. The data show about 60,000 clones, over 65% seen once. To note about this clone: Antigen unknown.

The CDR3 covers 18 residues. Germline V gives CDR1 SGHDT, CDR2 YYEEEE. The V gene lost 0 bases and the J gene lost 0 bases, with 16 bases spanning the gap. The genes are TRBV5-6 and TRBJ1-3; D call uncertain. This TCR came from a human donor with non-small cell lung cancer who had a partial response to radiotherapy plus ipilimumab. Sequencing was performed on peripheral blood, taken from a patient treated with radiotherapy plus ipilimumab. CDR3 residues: CASSLVDRRLSSGNTIYF. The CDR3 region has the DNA TGTGCCAGCAGCTTGGTAGATAGGAGACTTAGCTCTGGAAACACCATATATTTT.